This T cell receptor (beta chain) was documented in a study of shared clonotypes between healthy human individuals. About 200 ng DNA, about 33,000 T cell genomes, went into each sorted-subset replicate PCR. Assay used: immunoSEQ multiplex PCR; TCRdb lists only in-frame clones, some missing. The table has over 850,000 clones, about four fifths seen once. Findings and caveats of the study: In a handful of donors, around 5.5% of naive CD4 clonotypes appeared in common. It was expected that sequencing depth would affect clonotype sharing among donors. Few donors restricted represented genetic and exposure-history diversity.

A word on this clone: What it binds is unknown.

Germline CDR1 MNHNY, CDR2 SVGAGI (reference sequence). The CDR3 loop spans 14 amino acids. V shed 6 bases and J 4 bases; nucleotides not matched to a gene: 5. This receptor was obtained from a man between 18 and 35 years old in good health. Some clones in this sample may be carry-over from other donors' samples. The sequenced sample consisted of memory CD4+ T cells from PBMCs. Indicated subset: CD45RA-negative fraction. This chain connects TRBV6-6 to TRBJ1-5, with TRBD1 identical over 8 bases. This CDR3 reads CASRAWTGNQPQHF. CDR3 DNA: TGTGCCAGCAGGGCCTGGACAGGGAATCAGCCCCAGCATTTT.